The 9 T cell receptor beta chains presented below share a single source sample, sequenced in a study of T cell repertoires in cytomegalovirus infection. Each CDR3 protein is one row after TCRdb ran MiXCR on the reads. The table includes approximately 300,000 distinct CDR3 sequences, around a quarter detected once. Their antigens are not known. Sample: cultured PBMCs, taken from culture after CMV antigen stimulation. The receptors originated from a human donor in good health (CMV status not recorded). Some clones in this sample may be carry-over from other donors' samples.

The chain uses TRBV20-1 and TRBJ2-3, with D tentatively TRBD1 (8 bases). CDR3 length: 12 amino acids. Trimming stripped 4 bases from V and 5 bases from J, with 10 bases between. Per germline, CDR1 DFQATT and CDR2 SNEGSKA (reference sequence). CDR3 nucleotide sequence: TGCAGTGCTAACAGGGGGGGAGATACGCAGTATTTT. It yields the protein CSANRGGDTQYF.

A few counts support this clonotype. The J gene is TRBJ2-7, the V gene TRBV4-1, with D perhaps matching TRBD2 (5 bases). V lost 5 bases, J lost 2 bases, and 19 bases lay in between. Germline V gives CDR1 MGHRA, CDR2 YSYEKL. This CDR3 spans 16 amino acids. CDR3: CASSEGSLADTYEQYF. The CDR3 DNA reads TGCGCCAGCAGCGAAGGTAGTCTAGCAGACACCTACGAGCAGTACTTC.

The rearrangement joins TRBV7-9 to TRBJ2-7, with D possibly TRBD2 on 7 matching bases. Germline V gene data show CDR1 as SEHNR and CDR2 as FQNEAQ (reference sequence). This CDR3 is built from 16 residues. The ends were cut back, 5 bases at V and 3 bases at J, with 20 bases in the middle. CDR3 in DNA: TGTGCCAGCAGCCTACGAAGGGGGGGACACTTCTACGAGCAGTACGTC. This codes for CASSLRRGGHFYEQYV.

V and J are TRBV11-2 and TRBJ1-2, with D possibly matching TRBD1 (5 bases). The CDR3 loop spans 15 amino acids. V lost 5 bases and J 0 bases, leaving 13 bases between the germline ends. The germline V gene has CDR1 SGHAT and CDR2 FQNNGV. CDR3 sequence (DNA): TGTGCCAGCAGCCCGGCGGGACGTACTAACTATGGCTACACCTTC. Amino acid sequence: CASSPAGRTNYGYTF. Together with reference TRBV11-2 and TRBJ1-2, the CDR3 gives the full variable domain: EAGVAQSPRYKIIEKRQSVAFWCNPISGHATLYWYQQILGQGPKLLIQFQNNGVVDDSQLPKDRFSAERLKGVDSTLKIQPAKLEDSAVYLCASSPAGRTNYGYTFGSGTRLTVV.

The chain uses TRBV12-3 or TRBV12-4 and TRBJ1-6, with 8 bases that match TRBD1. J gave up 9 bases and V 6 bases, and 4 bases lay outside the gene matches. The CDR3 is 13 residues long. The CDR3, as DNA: TGTGCCAGCAGCTGGACAGGGAGTTCACCCCTCCACTTT. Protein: CASSWTGSSPLHF.

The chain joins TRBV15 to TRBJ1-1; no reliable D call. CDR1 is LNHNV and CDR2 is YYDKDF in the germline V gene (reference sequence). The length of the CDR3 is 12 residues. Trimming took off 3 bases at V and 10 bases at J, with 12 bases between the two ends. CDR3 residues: CATSSQYSGAFF. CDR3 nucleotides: TGTGCCACCAGCAGCCAATACTCGGGAGCTTTCTTT.

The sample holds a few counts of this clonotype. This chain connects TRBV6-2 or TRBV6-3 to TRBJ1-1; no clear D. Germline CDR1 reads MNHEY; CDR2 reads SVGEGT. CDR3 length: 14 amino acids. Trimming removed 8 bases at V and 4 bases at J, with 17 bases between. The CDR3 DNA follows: TGTGCCAGCCAGGTGGGCTGGGCTGGCACTGAAGCTTTCTTT. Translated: CASQVGWAGTEAFF.

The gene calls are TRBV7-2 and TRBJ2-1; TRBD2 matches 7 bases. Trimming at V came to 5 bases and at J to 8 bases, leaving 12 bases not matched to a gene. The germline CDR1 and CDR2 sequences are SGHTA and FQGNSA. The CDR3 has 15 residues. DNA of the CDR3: TGTGCCAGCAGCGCAGAAGCGGGATTTGTGGATGAGCAGTTCTTC. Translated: CASSAEAGFVDEQFF.

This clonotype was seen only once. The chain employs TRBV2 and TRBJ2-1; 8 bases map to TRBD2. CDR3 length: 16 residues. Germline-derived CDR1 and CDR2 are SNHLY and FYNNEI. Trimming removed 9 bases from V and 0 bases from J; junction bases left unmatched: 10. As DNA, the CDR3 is TGTGCCAGTTGGAATAGCGGGACGAGCTCCTACAATGAGCAGTTCTTC. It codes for CASWNSGTSSYNEQFF.